Below, 23 T cell receptor beta chains from the same sample are listed, as sequenced in a study of cytotoxic CD8 clonotypes in ibrutinib-treated CLL (dated by TCRdb to 2020 to 2022). The library was prepared using the immunoSEQ multiplex PCR assay. TCRdb provides this immuneACCESS table in a form limited to in-frame rearrangements. Some clones are lacking; in checked studies, under half of them reflect an unresolved V gene, and why the rest are absent is not known. This sample gives some 290,000 clones in total; about 80% of them show up just once. In total, the top ten clones hold over 5.5% of the sample. Sample: PBMCs, taken before ibrutinib treatment. Source of these receptors: a human donor with chronic lymphocytic leukemia.

The CDR3 coding sequence is TGTGCCAGCACCCCTAGCGGGAGAGGGTACGAGCAGTACTTC. Translation: CASTPSGRGYEQYF. This rearrangement joins TRBV25-1 to TRBJ2-7, with TRBD2 identical over 10 bases. This CDR3 spans 14 amino acids. The germline gives CDR1 MGHDK, CDR2 SYGVNS. V dropped 7 bases and J dropped 4; count of bases not matched to a gene: 7.

The chain combines TRBV18 with TRBJ1-2; TRBD1 might be the D (5 bases). Trimming removed 3 bases from V and 7 bases from J, with 18 bases in between. Germline values: CDR1 KGHSH, CDR2 LQKENI. The CDR3 is made up of 15 amino acids. CDR3 sequence (DNA): TGTGCCAGCTCACCGTCCACCCAGGGTTTACGTGGCTACACCTTC. Translated: CASSPSTQGLRGYTF.

The V and J genes are TRBV4-2 and TRBJ2-7; 7 bases are a match to TRBD2. Per germline, CDR1 LGHNA and CDR2 YNFKEQ. V lost 1 base, J lost 4 bases, and 7 bases stayed unmatched. This CDR3 has 15 amino acids. The CDR3 spells CASSQVGGSGYEQYF. CDR3 in DNA: TGTGCCAGCAGCCAAGTCGGCGGGAGCGGATACGAGCAGTACTTC.

This chain connects TRBV15 to TRBJ2-5; D remains unclear. Germline CDR1 is LNHNV and CDR2 is YYDKDF (reference sequence). The CDR3 spans 16 residues. With 5 bases removed from V and 0 bases from J, the gap between germline ends came to 16 bases. The chain's CDR3 is CATSARGRSNQETQYF. The CDR3 region has the DNA TGTGCCACCAGCGCTAGAGGACGGAGTAACCAAGAGACCCAGTACTTC.

This sequence joins TRBV19 and TRBJ2-2; 7 bases align to TRBD1. Germline V gives CDR1 LNHDA, CDR2 SQIVND (reference sequence). With V trimmed by 11 bases and J by 4 bases, 10 bases remained unmatched. The CDR3 totals 14 residues. CDR3 residues: CAGSTGITTGELFF. Written as DNA, the CDR3 is TGTGCCGGATCGACAGGGATTACCACCGGGGAGCTGTTTTTT.

The V call is TRBV5-1, the J call TRBJ1-2, with D uncertain. Germline V gives CDR1 SGHRS, CDR2 YFSETQ. CDR3 length equals 14 residues. V lost 5 bases and J lost 7, with 18 bases in between. The CDR3 reads CASRFTAQETGYTF. CDR3 in DNA: TGCGCCAGCAGGTTTACAGCGCAGGAGACTGGCTACACCTTC.

This chain connects TRBV4-2 to TRBJ2-7; D may match TRBD1 or TRBD2 (6 bases each). V lost 7 bases, J lost 6 bases, and 22 bases lay in between. The CDR3 sequence is 15 residues long. Germline V gene lookup returns CDR1 LGHNA and CDR2 YNFKEQ. The CDR3 DNA is TGTGCCAGCAAAGGGGGGCTAGCGTATCCTGGCGAGCAGTACTTC. Its protein product is CASKGGLAYPGEQYF.

This clone was observed once. CDR3 loop: CASSLAYGSGINQPQHF. As DNA, the CDR3 is TGTGCCAGCAGCTTAGCGTATGGGTCGGGTATTAATCAGCCCCAGCATTTT. This sequence joins TRBV7-6 and TRBJ1-5; D gene uncertain. This CDR3 is built from 17 residues. Germline V gene sequence: CDR1 SGHVS, CDR2 FNYEAQ. Trimming cost V 0 bases and J 4 bases, with 16 bases left between them.

This clone was observed a single time. This chain joins TRBV10-3 and TRBJ1-2; 8 nucleotides match TRBD1. The CDR3 sequence is 13 residues long. The V gene's germline CDR1 is ENHRY and CDR2 SYGVKD. Trimming removed 4 bases from V and 7 bases from J; junction bases left unmatched: 5. The CDR3 sequence: CAISVDRGRGYTF. Here the CDR3 DNA reads TGTGCCATCAGTGTTGACAGGGGACGTGGCTACACCTTC.

The chain combines TRBV30 with TRBJ1-5; tentative D call: TRBD1 (5 bases). The CDR3 length is 13 residues. In germline, CDR1 is GTSNPN, CDR2 SVGIG (reference sequence). Deletions cut 2 bases from V and 6 bases from J, with 11 bases between. The CDR3 reads CAWSWGRAQPQHF. The CDR3 coding sequence is TGTGCCTGGAGTTGGGGCAGGGCTCAGCCCCAGCATTTT.

The chain is built from TRBV12-5 and TRBJ2-2; 13 bases fit TRBD2. The CDR3 runs to 16 residues. Germline loops: CDR1 LGHNT, CDR2 FRNRAP. The V segment lost 3 bases and the J segment 6 bases; nucleotides outside the gene matches: 4. The CDR3 region is CASGFRTSGSSGELFF. In nucleotides, the CDR3 is TGTGCTAGTGGTTTCAGGACTAGCGGGAGTTCCGGGGAGCTGTTTTTT.

Details on this clone: The same CDR3 also results from other DNA sequences found in this sample. The chain links TRBV5-4 to TRBJ1-1, with D unclear. Trimming removed 0 bases at V and 2 bases at J, with 5 bases between. The germline gives CDR1 SGHNT, CDR2 YYREEE (reference sequence). This CDR3 is built from 13 residues. The chain's CDR3 is CASSLGTNTEAFF. CDR3 coding DNA: TGTGCCAGCAGCTTGGGAACTAACACTGAAGCTTTCTTT.

The chain couples TRBV29-1 to TRBJ2-2, with TRBD1 as a possible D gene (6 bases). The CDR3 totals 13 residues. V shed 5 bases and J shed 1 base, with 8 bases lying between them. Looked up from germline, CDR1 is SQVTM and CDR2 is ANQGSEA. The CDR3 sequence: CSVKGVNTGELFF. The DNA of the CDR3 is TGCAGCGTTAAGGGGGTGAACACCGGGGAGCTGTTTTTT.

This clone turned up a few times. The chain combines TRBV6-5 with TRBJ2-1; D remains ambiguous. Trimming pared 0 bases from V and 9 bases from J, leaving 9 bases between. The CDR3 sequence is 13 residues long. Germline values: CDR1 MNHEY, CDR2 SVGAGI. The CDR3 is CASSYSMNFEQFF. In DNA form, the CDR3 reads TGTGCCAGCAGTTACTCGATGAATTTTGAGCAGTTCTTC.

This chain links TRBV30 with TRBJ2-1; TRBD2 aligns across 14 bases. V trimming: 5 bases; J trimming: 7 bases; junction bases outside the gene matches: 10. Looked up from germline, CDR1 is GTSNPN and CDR2 is SVGIG (reference sequence). The CDR3 is 16 amino acids. The CDR3 is CAWSILGLAGVNEQFF. CDR3 nucleotides: TGTGCCTGGTCGATTCTGGGACTAGCGGGAGTTAATGAGCAGTTCTTC.

This clone was counted between two and nine times. The rearrangement joins TRBV19 to TRBJ2-7, with 7 positions matching TRBD2. V was pared by 5 bases and J by 5 bases, with 12 bases of the junction left unmatched. The CDR3 is 15 residues long. Germline lookup yields CDR1 LNHDA and CDR2 SQIVND (reference sequence). The CDR3 here is CASSVVAGRYDEQYF. The CDR3 DNA follows: TGTGCCAGTAGTGTCGTAGCGGGCCGTTATGACGAGCAGTACTTC.

This chain links TRBV7-8 with TRBJ1-4; D is perhaps TRBD1 (6 bases). V lost 5 bases, J lost 10 bases, and 14 bases lay in between. CDR1 and CDR2 from the germline V gene are SGHVS and FQNEAQ. The CDR3 is 13 residues long. The CDR3 coding sequence is TGTGCCAGCAGCCCTCAGACAGGTCGAAAACTGTTTTTT. Protein product: CASSPQTGRKLFF.

This rearrangement joins TRBV6-6 to TRBJ2-1; TRBD2 is a possible D gene (6 bases). This CDR3 has 12 residues. The V end was cut by 10 bases, the J end by 5 bases, with 12 bases between. From germline, CDR1 is MNHNY and CDR2 SVGAGI (reference sequence). CDR3 in amino acids: CATRGTHNEQFF. CDR3 nucleotides: TGTGCCACCCGGGGGACTCACAATGAGCAGTTCTTC.

The chain carries TRBV4-2 and TRBJ2-1; 15 nucleotides match TRBD2. With 1 base clipped from V and 9 bases from J, the junction kept 4 bases outside the gene matches. The CDR3 has 16 residues. Germline CDR1 is LGHNA and CDR2 is YNFKEQ. The CDR3 protein is CASSQGTSGRASEQFF. Written as DNA, the CDR3 is TGTGCCAGCAGCCAAGGGACTAGCGGGAGGGCCAGTGAGCAGTTCTTC.

V usage is TRBV4-3 and J usage is TRBJ2-2; tentatively, D is TRBD1 or TRBD2 (5 bases each). The germline V gene encodes CDR1 LGHNA and CDR2 YSLEER. V lost 2 bases and J lost 0, with 7 bases in between. CDR3 length: 15 amino acids. The chain's CDR3 is CASSQQGANTGELFF. Written as DNA, the CDR3 is TGCGCCAGCAGCCAACAGGGAGCGAACACCGGGGAGCTGTTTTTT.

The rearrangement uses TRBV7-3 and TRBJ2-1, with a possible D match to TRBD2 (6 bases). Germline loops: CDR1 SGHTA, CDR2 FQGTGA. The CDR3 contains 13 residues. The V end was cut by 5 bases, the J end by 9 bases, with 14 bases between. This CDR3 is CASSRVRAGEQFF. Written as DNA, the CDR3 is TGTGCCAGCAGCCGCGTAAGAGCGGGTGAGCAGTTCTTC. Full variable domain (remainder filled in from reference TRBV7-3 and TRBJ2-1): GAGVSQTPSNKVTEKGKYVELRCDPISGHTALYWYRQSLGQGPEFLIYFQGTGAADDSGLPNDRFFAVRPEGSVSTLKIQRTERGDSAVYLCASSRVRAGEQFFGPGTRLTVL.

V usage is TRBV27 and J usage is TRBJ2-5; D possibly corresponds to TRBD1 (5 bases). The CDR3 is made up of 15 amino acids. V lost 7 bases to trimming and J lost 2 bases, with 17 bases between them. Germline V gene data show CDR1 as MNHEY and CDR2 as SMNVEV (reference sequence). The CDR3 sequence is CASTRFQGDQETQYF. The CDR3 coding sequence is TGTGCCAGCACCAGATTCCAAGGGGATCAAGAGACCCAGTACTTC.

A few counts support this clone. The rearrangement links TRBV30 to TRBJ1-5; 7 bases fit TRBD1. The CDR3 is made up of 14 amino acids. The V gene's germline CDR1 is GTSNPN and CDR2 SVGIG (reference sequence). With 4 bases clipped from V and 3 bases from J, the junction kept 6 bases outside the gene matches. CDR3 nucleotides: TGTGCCTGGACAAGGACAGGATCCAATCAGCCCCAGCATTTT. Translation gives CAWTRTGSNQPQHF.